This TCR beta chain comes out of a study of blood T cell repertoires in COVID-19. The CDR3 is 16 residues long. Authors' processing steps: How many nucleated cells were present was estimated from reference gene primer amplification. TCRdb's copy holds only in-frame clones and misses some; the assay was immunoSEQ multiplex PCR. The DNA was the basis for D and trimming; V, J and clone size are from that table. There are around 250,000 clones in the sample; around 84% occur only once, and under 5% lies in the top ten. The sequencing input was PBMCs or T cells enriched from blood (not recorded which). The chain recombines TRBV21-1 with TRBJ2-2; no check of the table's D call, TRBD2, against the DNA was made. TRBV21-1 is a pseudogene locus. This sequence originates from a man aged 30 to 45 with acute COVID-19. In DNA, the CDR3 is TGTGCCAGCAGCACGCAGCGGGGGGATGGGACCGGGGAGCTGTTTTTT. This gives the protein CASSTQRGDGTGELFF.